The entry below gives a single T cell receptor beta chain sequence along with its context. Its matching antigen is unknown. The TCR alpha and TCR beta cDNA libraries, bearing sample barcodes and UMIs, were generated by 5'RACE using constant-segment primers. TCRdb re-called the 5' RACE reads with MiXCR, one entry per CDR3 protein. Here the sample spans about half a million distinct CDR3 sequences, over 15% being singletons. The data stem from a study of T-cell memory formation after mild COVID-19. Study-wide results and limits: The study found contracting CD4+ clones mainly in CM and EM and contracting CD8+ clones in EMRA. Memory sampled before infection contained some responding clones, suggesting cross-reactive memory joined.

Germline V gene lookup returns CDR1 SGHRS and CDR2 YFSETQ. The CDR3 is 16 residues long. The J segment lost 2 bases and the V segment lost 1 base, leaving 4 bases of the junction unmatched. The chain combines TRBV5-1 with TRBJ2-1, with 9 bases aligning to TRBD1. This clonotype originated in an adult woman who had mild COVID-19 (a few samples of this study predate the infection). Cell type and time point are not known. What was sequenced was PBMCs or a T cell subset sorted from them (not recorded which). The CDR3 nucleotides read TGCGCCAGCAGCTTGCGACAGGGGGTGGCCTACAATGAGCAGTTCTTC. Its protein is CASSLRQGVAYNEQFF.